The entry that follows covers one T cell receptor beta chain sequence. The sample originates from a study of blood T cell repertoires in COVID-19. Libraries were prepared by immunoSEQ multiplex PCR; TCRdb keeps only in-frame clonotypes and omits some of them. The sample lists fewer than 60,000 clones; 82% were seen once. The CDR3 is made up of 17 amino acids. Looked up from germline, CDR1 is SGHRS and CDR2 is YFSETQ. Germline trimming cut 6 bases from V and 0 bases from J; bases unmatched to any gene: 8. Specimen: peripheral blood. This chain uses TRBV5-1 with TRBJ2-6, with 8 bases that match TRBD2. The sequence was collected from a man older than 75 with COVID-19, enrolled during active disease. The CDR3 nucleotides read TGCGCCAGCACCCCTGGACTAGCCCTCTCTGGGGCCAACGTCCTGACTTTC. Its protein product is CASTPGLALSGANVLTF.